This TCR beta chain derives from a study of the immune and genomic landscape of osteosarcoma. The CDR3 has 15 amino acids. Trimming took 4 bases from V and 2 from J; bases not matched to a gene: 8. The germline V gene has CDR1 SGHKS and CDR2 YYEKEE (reference sequence). A remark on this clone: Its target is unknown.

The post-treatment osteosarcoma tumors were primary, local recurrence or metastasis specimens from poor-prognosis patients. Clones were read by immunoSEQ multiplex PCR, and TCRdb kept only the in-frame ones, dropping some. This table holds approximately 9,400 clones, approximately 64% found once. The study's findings and limits: Five repertoires, each under 100 clonotypes, were dominated by one hyperexpanded clone.

Sequencing was carried out using osteosarcoma tumor tissue from the lung. The rearrangement uses TRBV5-5 and TRBJ1-2; 7 bases are shared with TRBD1. This receptor was identified in a human donor with osteosarcoma. CDR3 sequence: CASSMDPGQNYGYTF. The CDR3 DNA reads TGTGCCAGCAGCATGGACCCGGGACAGAACTATGGCTACACCTTC.